A selection of T cell receptor beta chains follows, all from one sample in a study of human T cells and chemical hapten exposure. TCRdb fed the RACE reads into MiXCR, producing one record per CDR3 protein. The repertoire holds about 140,000 distinct CDR3 sequences, with 12% as singletons. The source was whole blood, collected in connection with sensitization to the hapten diphenylcyclopropenone (DPC). The receptors were sampled from a woman aged 50 to 65 with alopecia areata. Some clones in this sample may be carry-over from other donors' samples. CDR3s include the opening cysteine and the closing phenylalanine or tryptophan. D genes are given only for firm matches. Expanded clones get a size class; other rows say once, few or many, or leave the size out.

size	V	J	D	CDR3	DNA
NA	TRBV14	TRBJ2-3	TRBD2	CASSLGTPGGTQYF	TGTGCCAGCAGCCTCGGCACCCCGGGGGGTACGCAGTATTTT
few	TRBV6-2/TRBV6-3	TRBJ1-5	NA	CASSYSRRGRNQPQHF	TGTGCCAGCAGTTACTCTCGGAGGGGTCGCAATCAGCCCCAGCATTTT
many	TRBV29-1	TRBJ1-1	NA	CSVDFGTEAFF	TGCAGCGTTGACTTTGGAACTGAAGCTTTCTTT
many	TRBV3-1	TRBJ2-1	NA	CASSRHIGGTDDEQFF	TGTGCCAGCAGCCGACACATAGGAGGGACGGACGATGAGCAGTTCTTC
NA	TRBV9	TRBJ1-6	NA	CASSVARDNSPLHF	TGTGCCAGCAGCGTAGCCAGGGATAATTCACCCCTCCACTTT
many	TRBV29-1	TRBJ1-3	NA	CSVHRGAVSGNTIYF	TGCAGCGTACATCGGGGGGCCGTCTCTGGAAACACCATATATTTT
NA	TRBV5-1	TRBJ2-5	TRBD2	CASSLDSLAGGETQYF	TGCGCCAGCAGCTTGGATTCCCTAGCGGGAGGAGAGACCCAGTACTTC
few	TRBV20-1	TRBJ2-1	TRBD2	CSARDRSSGSSNEQFF	TGCAGTGCTAGAGATCGGTCTAGCGGGAGTAGTAATGAGCAGTTCTTC
many	TRBV5-1	TRBJ2-5	TRBD2	CASSPGASGKETQYF	TGCGCCAGCAGCCCCGGGGCTAGCGGTAAAGAGACCCAGTACTTC
NA	TRBV27	TRBJ2-7	TRBD1	CASSPGQGKSYEQYF	TGTGCCAGCAGTCCCGGACAGGGGAAATCCTACGAGCAGTACTTC